Listed here are 26 T cell receptor beta chains from one sample, sequenced in a study of cytomegalovirus exposure and HLA in healthy donors (TCRdb year 2017). Library creation used the immunoSEQ multiplex PCR assay. For the multiplex PCR, a mixture combining 60 forward primers for TCR Vbeta segments and 13 reverse primers for TCR Jbeta segments was used. TCRdb's version of the immuneACCESS table is confined to in-frame rearrangements and falls short of the full clone set. An unresolved V gene accounts for under half of the shortfall where checked; the remainder is of unknown origin. The sample table shows about 160,000 clones, and roughly 70% are seen once. The top ten constitute around 7% of the sample. Sequenced input: PBMCs. These receptors came from a middle-aged man in good health and CMV-seropositive.

This clone was counted only a few times. The J gene is TRBJ1-2, the V gene TRBV30, with D possibly TRBD1 on 5 matching bases. Trimming removed 5 bases from V and 4 bases from J, with 11 bases in between. Germline lookup yields CDR1 GTSNPN and CDR2 SVGIG (reference sequence). The CDR3 runs to 12 residues. CDR3 loop: CAWLLGGYGYTF. The DNA of the CDR3 is TGTGCCTGGCTCCTCGGGGGCTATGGCTACACCTTC.

This rearrangement joins TRBV19 to TRBJ1-2; 8 bases match TRBD1. The CDR3 is 14 amino acids. CDR1 LNHDA and CDR2 SQIVND come from the germline V gene (reference sequence). With V trimmed by 3 bases and J by 7 bases, 7 bases remained unmatched. The CDR3 sequence is CASSMRQGATGYTF. Written as DNA, the CDR3 is TGTGCCAGTAGTATGAGGCAGGGGGCGACTGGCTACACCTTC. Combining the CDR3 with reference TRBV19 and TRBJ1-2 gives the whole variable domain DGGITQSPKYLFRKEGQNVTLSCEQNLNHDAMYWYRQDPGQGLRLIYYSQIVNDFQKGDIAEGYSVSREKKESFPLTVTSAQKNPTAFYLCASSMRQGATGYTFGSGTRLTVV.

This clone was seen a handful of times. The genes are TRBV5-1 and TRBJ2-1; 7 bases match TRBD1. The CDR3 consists of 15 residues. With V trimmed by 0 bases and J by 3 bases, 3 bases remained unmatched. Germline CDR1 is SGHRS and CDR2 is YFSETQ. The CDR3, as DNA: TGCGCCAGCAGCTTGGGGGACAGTGACTACAATGAGCAGTTCTTC. Translation gives CASSLGDSDYNEQFF.

This CDR3 reads CATSSRQGGAYEQYF. The CDR3 bases are TGTGCCACCAGCAGCCGCCAGGGTGGGGCCTACGAGCAGTACTTC. The chain links TRBV15 to TRBJ2-5, with D maybe TRBD1 (5 bases). The J call may be incorrect, as the DNA end agrees better with TRBJ2-7. This CDR3 spans 15 amino acids. The V gene's germline CDR1 is LNHNV and CDR2 YYDKDF (reference sequence).

The table lists this clone with a few counts. The rearrangement uses TRBV7-6 and TRBJ1-1, with 7 nucleotides matching TRBD1. The ends lost 2 bases at V and 8 bases at J; junction bases unmatched: 2. Germline V gene lookup returns CDR1 SGHVS and CDR2 FNYEAQ. CDR3 length equals 12 residues. CDR3: CASSLTGQEAFF. In DNA, the CDR3 is TGTGCCAGCAGCTTAACGGGACAGGAAGCTTTCTTT. Full variable domain (remainder filled in from reference TRBV7-6 and TRBJ1-1): GAGVSQSPRYKVTKRGQDVALRCDPISGHVSLYWYRQALGQGPEFLTYFNYEAQQDKSGLPNDRFSAERPEGSISTLTIQRTEQRDSAMYRCASSLTGQEAFFGQGTRLTVV.

The CDR3 coding sequence is TGTGCCAGCAGCTTTAGTCTTTGGACAGAGACTAACACTGAAGCTTTCTTT. Protein: CASSFSLWTETNTEAFF. The chain has TRBV7-2 and TRBJ1-1; tentative D call: TRBD1 (6 bases). The CDR3 is 17 amino acids. CDR1 is SGHTA and CDR2 is FQGNSA in the germline V gene. The V gene lost 3 bases and the J gene lost 2 bases, with 19 bases spanning the gap.

The V call is TRBV6-1, the J call TRBJ1-2; D possibly corresponds to TRBD1 (6 bases). This CDR3 has 15 amino acids. Looked up from germline, CDR1 is MNHNS and CDR2 is SASEGT. V lost 6 bases and J 8 bases, leaving 22 bases between the germline ends. DNA for the CDR3: TGTGCCAGCAGGCAAACCCGACAGGCCCCCGGGGGCTACACCTTC. Its translation: CASRQTRQAPGGYTF.

This chain uses TRBV9 with TRBJ2-1, with 12 bases aligning to TRBD2. Trimming at V came to 3 bases and at J to 10 bases, leaving 8 bases not matched to a gene. The CDR3 covers 15 residues. The germline gives CDR1 SGDLS, CDR2 YYNGEE. The CDR3 DNA sequence: TGTGCCAGCAGCGGAGCTAGCGGGGGGGGAGGGGAGCAGTTCTTC. This encodes CASSGASGGGGEQFF.

This clone has just one count. The rearrangement joins TRBV6-1 to TRBJ2-3; D is perhaps TRBD1 (5 bases). This CDR3 has 15 amino acids. Germline CDR1 reads MNHNS; CDR2 reads SASEGT. Trimming pared 2 bases from V and 6 bases from J, leaving 15 bases between. The CDR3 coding sequence is TGTGCCAGCAGTGAAAGAATGCAGGGATGGGATACGCAGTATTTT. This translates into CASSERMQGWDTQYF.

The chain is built from TRBV19 and TRBJ1-1, with TRBD1 as a possible D gene (5 bases). Trimming took 1 base from V and 4 from J, leaving 13 bases between them. CDR1 and CDR2 from the germline V gene are LNHDA and SQIVND (reference sequence). This CDR3 is 15 amino acids long. The chain's CDR3 is CASSIVGARGTEAFF. DNA for the CDR3: TGTGCCAGTAGTATAGTTGGGGCTAGAGGCACTGAAGCTTTCTTT. The whole variable domain, remainder taken from reference TRBV19 and TRBJ1-1, is DGGITQSPKYLFRKEGQNVTLSCEQNLNHDAMYWYRQDPGQGLRLIYYSQIVNDFQKGDIAEGYSVSREKKESFPLTVTSAQKNPTAFYLCASSIVGARGTEAFFGQGTRLTVV.

V gene TRBV15 combines with J gene TRBJ1-4; 7 nucleotides match TRBD1. CDR1 is LNHNV and CDR2 is YYDKDF in the germline V gene (reference sequence). The CDR3 sequence is 15 residues long. J lost 5 bases, V lost 5 bases, and 8 bases had no gene match. CDR3 nucleotides: TGTGCCACCAGCGCCCGGGACAGACCAAATGAAAAACTGTTTTTT. The encoded protein is CATSARDRPNEKLFF.

The rearrangement uses TRBV11-2 and TRBJ1-2, with 9 nucleotides matching TRBD1. Germline V gene data show CDR1 as SGHAT and CDR2 as FQNNGV. The CDR3 sequence is 17 residues long. V lost 1 base to trimming and J lost 6 bases; unmatched junction nucleotides: 12. The DNA for the CDR3 is TGTGCCAGCAGCTTAGTTTGGGGGGAGGACAGGGGACATGGCTACACCTTC. Translated: CASSLVWGEDRGHGYTF.

This chain links TRBV5-6 with TRBJ2-6; 7 bases are shared with TRBD1. CDR1 is SGHDT and CDR2 is YYEEEE in the germline V gene. The CDR3 has 18 residues. The J segment lost 0 bases and the V segment lost 0 bases, leaving 6 bases of the junction unmatched. The CDR3 spells CASSLGGQRFSGANVLTF. The CDR3, as DNA: TGTGCCAGCAGCTTGGGGGGACAGCGATTCTCTGGGGCCAACGTCCTGACTTTC.

Points on this clone: One junction end disagrees with the germline gene, perhaps due to a read error. The genes are TRBV10-3 and TRBJ2-3; 10 positions agree with TRBD2. The germline V gene encodes CDR1 ENHRY and CDR2 SYGVKD. The CDR3 is made up of 14 amino acids. For the CDR3, the DNA is TGTGCCATCAGTGAAATGCTAGCGGGAGATACGCGGTATTTT. Translated, it gives CAISEMLAGDTRYF.

V and J are TRBV11-2 and TRBJ2-2, with TRBD2 as a possible D gene (5 bases). The CDR3 consists of 19 residues. Germline V gene sequence: CDR1 SGHAT, CDR2 FQNNGV. Trimming shortened V by 0 bases and J by 0 bases, and 17 bases separated the two germline ends. This CDR3 reads CASSLEVRAPGPNTGELFF. In DNA form, the CDR3 reads TGTGCCAGCAGCTTAGAGGTGAGGGCCCCAGGCCCGAACACCGGGGAGCTGTTTTTT.

This clone has more than one count but fewer than ten. The V call is TRBV6-1, the J call TRBJ1-2; 7 bases fit TRBD1. CDR3 length: 13 residues. Germline CDR1 is MNHNS and CDR2 is SASEGT. Trimming took 4 bases from V and 8 from J; bases not matched to a gene: 7. The chain's CDR3 is CASSVSTGEGYTF. Written as DNA, the CDR3 is TGTGCCAGCAGTGTCAGCACAGGGGAAGGCTACACCTTC.

CDR3 protein: CASSQGRGRNEQFF. CDR3 nucleotide sequence: TGTGCCAGCAGCCAAGGAAGAGGGAGGAATGAGCAGTTCTTC. The rearrangement uses TRBV4-2 and TRBJ2-1, with TRBD2 as a possible D gene (6 bases). V was shortened by 1 base and J by 7 bases, with 11 bases between the two germline ends. The CDR3 covers 14 residues. CDR1 and CDR2 from the germline V gene are LGHNA and YNFKEQ.

V and J are TRBV9 and TRBJ2-5; the match to TRBD2 covers 7 bases. The CDR3 consists of 15 residues. Germline V gene data show CDR1 as SGDLS and CDR2 as YYNGEE. J lost 2 bases, V lost 4 bases, and 8 bases had no gene match. This CDR3 is CASSRGNGGQETQYF. The CDR3 DNA sequence: TGTGCCAGCAGCCGGGGGAACGGGGGGCAAGAGACCCAGTACTTC.

This sequence joins TRBV4-3 and TRBJ2-1; no clear D. Germline V gene sequence: CDR1 LGHNA, CDR2 YSLEER. The ends were cut back, 0 bases at V and 4 bases at J, with 10 bases in the middle. The CDR3 covers 15 residues. The CDR3 DNA reads TGCGCCAGCAGCCAAGATCGGTACAGTTACAATGAGCAGTTCTTC. Translating it yields CASSQDRYSYNEQFF.

CDR3 nucleotides: TGTGCCAGCTCACCTTCTGGGAGGAACACTGAAGCTTTCTTT. Amino acid sequence: CASSPSGRNTEAFF. This chain joins TRBV18 and TRBJ1-1; D call uncertain. V was clipped by 3 bases and J by 1 base, with 9 bases between them. This CDR3 spans 14 amino acids. Germline assignment: CDR1 KGHSH and CDR2 LQKENI. Full variable domain (outside the CDR3, taken from reference TRBV18 and TRBJ1-1): NAGVMQNPRHLVRRRGQEARLRCSPMKGHSHVYWYRQLPEEGLKFMVYLQKENIIDESGMPKERFSAEFPKEGPSILRIQQVVRGDSAAYFCASSPSGRNTEAFFGQGTRLTVV.

The V and J genes are TRBV9 and TRBJ2-7; 10 nucleotides agree with TRBD1. CDR1 and CDR2 (germline): SGDLS, YYNGEE. Trimming cost V 4 bases and J 1 base; bases outside gene matches: 5. This CDR3 has 15 amino acids. The CDR3 is CASSPGTGVSYEQYF. The CDR3 DNA sequence: TGTGCCAGCAGCCCTGGGACAGGGGTTTCCTACGAGCAGTACTTC.

The chain uses TRBV6-5 and TRBJ1-5, with 9 bases matching TRBD1. There are 14 residues in the CDR3. The V gene end was trimmed by 6 bases and the J gene end by 5 bases; junction bases not matched to a gene: 5. CDR1 and CDR2 from the germline V gene are MNHEY and SVGAGI. In DNA form, the CDR3 reads TGTGCCAGCAGCCCCGGGACAGGGCATCAGCCCCAGCATTTT. It translates to CASSPGTGHQPQHF.

The gene calls are TRBV5-1 and TRBJ1-1, with D possibly being TRBD1 (6 bases). The ends were cut back, 0 bases at V and 6 bases at J, with 12 bases in the middle. CDR1 and CDR2 from the germline V gene are SGHRS and YFSETQ. This CDR3 contains 14 residues. The CDR3, as DNA: TGCGCCAGCAGCTTGGGGGGGGAGGGGGCTGAAGCTTTCTTT. Protein: CASSLGGEGAEAFF.

The chain employs TRBV11-1 and TRBJ1-2, with a tentative D call TRBD1 (5 bases). The CDR3 loop spans 13 amino acids. CDR1 SGHAT and CDR2 FQDESV come from the germline V gene (reference sequence). V shed 5 bases and J shed 4 bases, with 11 bases lying between them. CDR3 sequence (DNA): TGTGCCAGCAGCCCACAGGTCACCTATGGCTACACCTTC. Translated: CASSPQVTYGYTF.

V usage is TRBV27 and J usage is TRBJ2-3; no firm D call. V lost 5 bases, J lost 6 bases, and 9 bases lay in between. Germline CDR1 MNHEY, CDR2 SMNVEV (reference sequence). CDR3 length: 12 residues. The CDR3 is CASSPPGDTQYF. The CDR3 nucleotides are TGTGCCAGCAGTCCCCCAGGTGATACGCAGTATTTT.

This clone was observed a single time. The chain carries TRBV30 and TRBJ2-7; 11 bases are a match to TRBD2. This CDR3 is built from 18 residues. With 3 bases clipped from V and 2 bases from J, the junction kept 15 bases outside the gene matches. The germline CDR1 and CDR2 sequences are GTSNPN and SVGIG (reference sequence). CDR3 bases: TGTGCCTGGAGCTCCTGGGCTAGCGGGGGGCCAAATACCTACGAGCAGTACTTC. As protein: CAWSSWASGGPNTYEQYF.